A selection of T cell receptor beta chains follows, all from one sample in a study of CD8 T cells in ankylosing spondylitis. Using its own MiXCR run on the 5' RACE reads, TCRdb lists one record per CDR3 protein. The repertoire consists of around 130,000 distinct CDR3 sequences, with more than 15% occurring once and the leading ten covering around a third. Sequencing was performed on blood, either unsorted or a sorted T cell fraction (not recorded which). Receptors originate from a male donor with ankylosing spondylitis. CDR3s include the opening cysteine and the closing phenylalanine or tryptophan. A D gene is named only where the DNA matches it firmly. A row's size may be missing; if present it is once, few, many or a size class.

>TRBJ1-1|TRBD1|many|TRBV3-1
CASSTRDRETMNTEAFF
TGTGCCAGCAGCACCCGAGACAGGGAGACCATGAACACTGAAGCTTTCTTT
>TRBJ1-2|TRBD1|few|TRBV20-1
CSVPPSRQGLNYGYTF
TGCAGTGTCCCGCCGTCTCGACAGGGCCTAAACTATGGCTACACCTTC
>TRBJ2-7|TRBD2|few|TRBV4-3
CASSQETGLRTPYEQYF
TGCGCCAGCAGCCAAGAGACGGGACTACGGACCCCATACGAGCAGTACTTC
>TRBJ2-7|NA|few|TRBV5-5
CASSLEGGRYEQYF
TGTGCCAGCAGCTTGGAGGGGGGGCGCTACGAGCAGTACTTC
>TRBJ2-1|TRBD2|few|TRBV28
CASSLAGLAGVNEQFF
TGTGCCAGCAGTTTAGCGGGACTAGCGGGAGTTAATGAGCAGTTCTTC
>TRBJ1-2|TRBD1|NA|TRBV2
CASSLRDRVQDGYTF
TGTGCCAGCAGTTTACGGGACAGGGTGCAGGATGGCTACACCTTC
>TRBJ2-7|TRBD1|many|TRBV27
CASSLIQGAYEQYF
TGTGCCAGCAGTTTAATACAGGGGGCTTACGAGCAGTACTTC
>TRBJ2-1|NA|many|TRBV7-8
CASTPEGGYNEQFF
TGTGCCAGCACCCCCGAGGGGGGGTACAATGAGCAGTTCTTC
>TRBJ2-1|TRBD2|few|TRBV20-1
CSGAAGGLLYNEQFF
TGCAGTGGGGCGGCGGGAGGACTTCTTTACAATGAGCAGTTCTTC
>TRBJ2-2|NA|NA|TRBV20-1
CSARDITGELFF
TGCAGTGCTAGAGACATCACCGGGGAGCTGTTTTTT
>TRBJ2-7|NA|few|TRBV9
CASSLGEGVVYEQYF
TGTGCCAGCAGCCTAGGAGAGGGTGTAGTCTACGAGCAGTACTTC
>TRBJ2-7|NA|few|TRBV3-1
CASSPGPSGSNVLYEQYF
TGTGCCAGCTCCCCGGGACCCTCGGGATCAAACGTTTTATACGAGCAGTACTTC
>TRBJ1-5|NA|few|TRBV20-1
CSARGFGSNQPQHF
TGCAGTGCCCGGGGATTCGGCAGCAATCAGCCCCAGCATTTT
>TRBJ1-4|NA|few|TRBV7-9
CASSQTGTTNEKLFF
TGTGCCAGCAGCCAAACAGGGACAACTAATGAAAAACTGTTTTTT
>TRBJ2-7|NA|few|TRBV12-3/TRBV12-4
CASSHGGLAYEQYF
TGTGCCAGCAGCCATGGGGGACTTGCCTACGAGCAGTACTTC
>TRBJ1-4|NA|NA|TRBV13
CASSSRTYNEKLFF
TGTGCCAGCAGCTCCCGGACATATAATGAAAAACTGTTTTTT
>TRBJ2-3|TRBD2|NA|TRBV7-9
CASSFSGGTDTQYF
TGTGCCAGCAGCTTTAGCGGGGGCACAGATACGCAGTATTTT
>TRBJ2-1|NA|NA|TRBV5-6
CASSGGQHNEQFF
TGTGCCAGCAGCGGCGGACAGCACAATGAGCAGTTCTTC
>TRBJ1-1|NA|few|TRBV29-1
CSVRPWANTEAFF
TGCAGCGTTCGTCCTTGGGCGAACACTGAAGCTTTCTTT
>TRBJ2-7|TRBD2|once|TRBV14
CASSHGPSGSSYEQYF
TGTGCCAGCAGCCATGGTCCTAGCGGGAGTTCCTACGAGCAGTACTTC
>TRBJ1-1|TRBD1|few|TRBV29-1
CSVEGTGRTEAFF
TGCAGCGTTGAGGGGACAGGGCGCACTGAAGCTTTCTTT
>TRBJ1-2|TRBD1|NA|TRBV7-6
CASSRDRWGGYTF
TGTGCCAGCAGCAGGGACAGGTGGGGTGGCTACACCTTC
>TRBJ2-7|NA|NA|TRBV5-1
CASSLDHLSYEQYF
TGCGCCAGCAGCTTGGATCACCTCTCCTACGAGCAGTACTTC
>TRBJ1-4|NA|NA|TRBV6-5
CASSYGTSEKLFF
TGTGCCAGCAGTTACGGGACGAGTGAAAAACTGTTTTTT
>TRBJ1-5|NA|few|TRBV20-1
CSAVVGGVNPGEPQHF
TGCAGTGCTGTCGTCGGGGGCGTCAACCCAGGGGAGCCCCAGCATTTT
>TRBJ1-1|TRBD1|NA|TRBV7-9
CASSLNRGGTEAFF
TGTGCCAGCAGCTTAAACAGGGGCGGCACTGAAGCTTTCTTT
>TRBJ2-3|TRBD2|many|TRBV5-6
CASSSSSGRVDTQYF
TGTGCCAGCAGCTCGTCTAGCGGGAGGGTAGATACGCAGTATTTT
>TRBJ2-1|TRBD2|NA|TRBV11-2
CASSPPGRLYNEQFF
TGTGCCAGCAGCCCCCCCGGGAGGCTCTACAATGAGCAGTTCTTC